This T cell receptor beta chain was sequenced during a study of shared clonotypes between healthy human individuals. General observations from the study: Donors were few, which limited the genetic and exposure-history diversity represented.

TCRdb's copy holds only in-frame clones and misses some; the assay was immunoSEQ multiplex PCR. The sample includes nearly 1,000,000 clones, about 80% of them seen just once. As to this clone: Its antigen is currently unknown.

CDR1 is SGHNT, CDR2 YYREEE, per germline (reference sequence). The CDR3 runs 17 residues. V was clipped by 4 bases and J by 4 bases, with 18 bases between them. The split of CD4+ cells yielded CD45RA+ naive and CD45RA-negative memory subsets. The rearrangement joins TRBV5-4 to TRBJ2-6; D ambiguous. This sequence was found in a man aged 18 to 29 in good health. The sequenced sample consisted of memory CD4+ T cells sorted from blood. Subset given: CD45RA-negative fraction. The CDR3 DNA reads TGTGCCAGCAGCCAAATTTCCCCCCAGTGGGGGGCCAACGTCCTGACTTTC. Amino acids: CASSQISPQWGANVLTF. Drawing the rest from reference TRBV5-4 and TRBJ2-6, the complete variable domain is ETGVTQSPTHLIKTRGQQVTLRCSSQSGHNTVSWYQQALGQGPQFIFQYYREEENGRGNFPPRFSGLQFPNYSSELNVNALELDDSALYLCASSQISPQWGANVLTFGAGSRLTVL.